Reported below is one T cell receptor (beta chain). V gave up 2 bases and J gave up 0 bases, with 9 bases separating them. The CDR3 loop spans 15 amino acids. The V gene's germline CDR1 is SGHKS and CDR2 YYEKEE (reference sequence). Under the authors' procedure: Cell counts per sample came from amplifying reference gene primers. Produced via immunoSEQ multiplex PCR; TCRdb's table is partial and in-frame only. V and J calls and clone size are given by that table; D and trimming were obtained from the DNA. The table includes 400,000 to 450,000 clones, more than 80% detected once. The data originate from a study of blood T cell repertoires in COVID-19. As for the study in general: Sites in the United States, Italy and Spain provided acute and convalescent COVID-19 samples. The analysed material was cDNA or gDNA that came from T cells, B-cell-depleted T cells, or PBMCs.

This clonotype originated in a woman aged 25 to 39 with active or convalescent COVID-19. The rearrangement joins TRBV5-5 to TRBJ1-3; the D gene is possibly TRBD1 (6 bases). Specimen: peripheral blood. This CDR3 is CASSFRGFSGNTIYF. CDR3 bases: TGTGCCAGCAGCTTCAGGGGATTCTCTGGAAACACCATATATTTT.